The clone carrying this TCR beta chain was counted only a few times. Its antigen remains unidentified. As every portion of the isolated RNA was reverse transcribed, the sequencing read expressed TCRB transcripts. Clones were sequenced by immunoSEQ multiplex PCR, and TCRdb holds only the in-frame ones, with some missing. The sample records roughly 500,000 clones, around 10% being singletons. This sample is drawn from a study of beta chain features in type 1 diabetes. The CDR3 runs to 16 residues. V was cut by 3 bases and J by 6 bases, with 19 bases left in between. Germline V lookup: CDR1 SGHTA, CDR2 FQGNSA. Overall study results and limits: cDNA-based reads could over-represent cells with high TCR expression.

This chain uses TRBV7-2 with TRBJ2-3; a possible D gene is TRBD2 (5 bases). The sequence was obtained from a woman younger than 35 in good health. The sequenced sample was naive CD4+ T cells from blood. DNA of the CDR3: TGTGCCAGCAGCTTCGGTCCCCACACCCAGCGGGATACGCAGTATTTT. It is translated as CASSFGPHTQRDTQYF.